Listed below are T cell receptor beta chains from one sample, sequenced in a study of blood T cell repertoires in COVID-19. Libraries were prepared by immunoSEQ multiplex PCR; TCRdb keeps only in-frame clonotypes and omits some of them. The data show about 210,000 clones, 75% to 90% seen once. Source material: PBMCs or T cells enriched from blood (not recorded which). The receptors come from a man aged 25 to 40 who had recovered from COVID-19. CDR3s include the opening cysteine and the closing phenylalanine or tryptophan. Each record gives: V gene, clone size, J gene, D gene, CDR3 protein, CDR3 DNA. D genes are given only for firm matches. Some rows have no size entry. The others give once, few or many, or a class for an expanded clone.

>TRBV4-3|.|TRBJ2-7|.
CASSQPGEHEQYF
TGCGCCAGCAGCCAACCCGGGGAGCACGAGCAGTACTTC
>TRBV5-4|.|TRBJ2-4|.
CASSSSVERATNIQYF
TGTGCCAGCAGCTCCTCGGTTGAGCGGGCAACAAACATTCAGTACTTC
>TRBV10-2|.|TRBJ2-2|.
CASSDFGGGKPGELFF
TGCGCCAGCAGTGACTTCGGGGGTGGGAAGCCCGGGGAGCTGTTTTTT
>TRBV5-1|.|TRBJ1-4|.
CASSLQPQGGGEKLFF
TGCGCCAGCAGCTTGCAACCACAGGGCGGAGGAGAAAAACTGTTTTTT
>TRBV19|.|TRBJ1-3|.
CASSQSTGNTIYF
TGTGCCAGTAGTCAATCAACTGGAAACACCATATATTTT
>TRBV9|.|TRBJ1-1|.
CASSADRLNTEAFF
TGTGCCAGCAGCGCCGACAGGCTGAACACTGAAGCTTTCTTT
>TRBV19|.|TRBJ2-1|.
CASSIDSSASYNEQFF
TGTGCCAGTAGTATAGACTCTAGCGCGTCCTACAATGAGCAGTTCTTC
>TRBV29-1|.|TRBJ2-3|.
CSVEAVSTDTQYF
TGCAGCGTTGAGGCTGTTAGCACAGATACGCAGTATTTT
>TRBV3-1/TRBV3-2|.|TRBJ2-7|.
CASSQVGQAYEQYF
TGTGCCAGCAGCCAAGTTGGGCAAGCCTACGAGCAGTACTTC
>TRBV10-3|.|TRBJ2-3|TRBD1
CAISEGQVYTDTQYF
TGTGCCATCAGTGAGGGACAGGTGTACACAGATACGCAGTATTTT
>TRBV18|.|TRBJ1-2|.
CASSPLTGYSGYTF
TGTGCCAGCTCACCATTAACAGGGTATTCCGGCTACACCTTC
>TRBV5-1|.|TRBJ2-1|TRBD1
CASSSTPGQVYNEQFF
TGCGCCAGCAGTTCAACTCCAGGACAGGTTTACAATGAGCAGTTCTTC
>TRBV10-3|few|TRBJ2-5|.
CAISEGGDVETQYF
TGTGCCATCAGTGAAGGAGGGGATGTGGAGACCCAGTACTTC
>TRBV19|.|TRBJ1-4|.
CASTPGRGAQGNEKLFF
TGTGCCAGTACCCCCGGGCGGGGGGCGCAGGGTAATGAAAAACTGTTTTTT
>TRBV5-1|.|TRBJ2-5|.
CASSLASQETQYF
TGCGCCAGCAGCTTGGCCAGTCAAGAGACCCAGTACTTC
>TRBV12-3/TRBV12-4|.|TRBJ2-7|.
CASSLVATYEQYF
TGTGCCAGCAGTTTGGTAGCCACCTACGAGCAGTACTTC
>TRBV24-1|.|TRBJ2-1|.
CATTAVGGNEQFF
TGTGCCACCACAGCTGTGGGGGGCAATGAGCAGTTCTTC
>TRBV9|.|TRBJ2-7|.
CASRKDLFSYEQYF
TGTGCCAGCAGAAAGGACTTATTTTCCTACGAGCAGTACTTC
>TRBV7-6|.|TRBJ2-5|TRBD1
CASSLAGQGLSTTTQYF
TGTGCCAGCAGCTTAGCGGGACAGGGCCTTTCTACAACGACCCAGTACTTC
>TRBV7-9|.|TRBJ2-7|.
CASSSGTQAFFRYF
TGTGCCAGCAGCTCCGGGACACAGGCTTTTTTTCGGTACTTC
>TRBV18|.|TRBJ2-6|.
CASSNLQGSGANVLTF
TGTGCCAGCTCCAACCTACAGGGTTCTGGGGCCAACGTCCTGACTTTC
>TRBV4-3|.|TRBJ1-2|TRBD1
CASSQDFAGGSDGYTF
TGCGCCAGCAGCCAAGATTTCGCAGGGGGATCGGATGGCTACACCTTC
>TRBV29-1|.|TRBJ2-1|.
CSSTSSLSANEQFF
TGCAGCTCGACTAGTTCACTGTCGGCCAATGAGCAGTTCTTC